This paragraph reports one T cell receptor (beta chain). What it binds is not known. As it was prepared, the TCRbeta library received unique molecular identifiers. TCRdb fed the PCR reads into MiXCR, producing one record per CDR3 protein. The sample has approximately 500,000 distinct CDR3 sequences, 25% to 30% seen once. The CDR3 consists of 15 residues. CDR1 and CDR2 (germline): SGHRS, YFSETQ. V was shortened by 0 bases and J by 2 bases, with 10 bases between the two germline ends. These data come from a study of T-cell reconstitution after alpha-beta-depleted transplantation in children. Findings of the study overall: The study traced high day-60 TCRbeta diversity in some patients to surviving recipient T cells and thymic progenitors. Several hundred expanded graft clones reportedly were the source of alpha-beta T cells about two months after transplant. Newly generated T cells supplied most T-cell counts and diversity one year post-transplant.

Sample: PBMCs, taken before TCRalphabeta/CD19-depleted stem cell transplant. The sequence was collected from a boy younger than two with Wiskott-Aldrich syndrome, due to receive a stem cell transplant. The chain has TRBV5-1 and TRBJ2-3; D ambiguous. The CDR3 DNA reads TGCGCCAGCAGCTTGGGGTACGTGAACACAGATACGCAGTATTTT. It is translated as CASSLGYVNTDTQYF.